The clone carrying this TCR beta chain was counted between two and nine times. Antigen specificity is unknown. This sample was taken from a study of post-analysis software for immune sequencing data. The authors incorporated unique molecular identifiers into the TCR beta cDNA libraries. TCRdb called the PCR reads again in MiXCR, with one record for every CDR3 protein. The repertoire consists of 350,000 to 500,000 distinct CDR3 sequences, with 30% to 45% occurring once and the leading ten covering approximately 7.7%. CDR3 length equals 14 residues. Germline values: CDR1 DFQATT, CDR2 SNEGSKA (reference sequence). Trimming took 3 bases from V and 6 from J; bases not matched to a gene: 6. Study conclusions and caveats: Comparison with controls showed significantly lower normalized Chao1 diversity in multiple sclerosis patients. TRBV5-6, TRBV5-1 and TRBV20-1 belonged to a set of roughly 5 TRBV segments that were more frequent in patients than controls. Strong co-clustering by F measure was evident for samples that had been prepared in the same batch.

The V call is TRBV20-1, the J call TRBJ2-3; 10 bases line up with TRBD2. The TCR comes from a girl aged 2 to 10 with multiple sclerosis. Sequenced: blood. The CDR3 region is CSASGAGGSDTQYF. The CDR3 region has the DNA TGCAGTGCTAGCGGAGCGGGGGGGTCCGATACGCAGTATTTT.